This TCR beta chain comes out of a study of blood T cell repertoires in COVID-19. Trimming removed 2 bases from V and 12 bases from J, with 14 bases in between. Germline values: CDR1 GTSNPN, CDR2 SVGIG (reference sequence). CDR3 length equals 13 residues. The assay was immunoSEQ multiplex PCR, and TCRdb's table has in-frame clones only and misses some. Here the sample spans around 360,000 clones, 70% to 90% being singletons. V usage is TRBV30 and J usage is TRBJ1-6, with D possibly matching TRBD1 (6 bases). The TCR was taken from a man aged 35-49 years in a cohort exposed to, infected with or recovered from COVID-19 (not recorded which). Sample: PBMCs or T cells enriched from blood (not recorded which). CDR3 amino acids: CAWSLGTSEPLHF. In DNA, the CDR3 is TGTGCCTGGAGTCTTGGGACAAGCGAACCCCTCCACTTT.